This T cell receptor beta chain derives from a study of T cell repertoires in ileal Crohn's disease. At the level of the study: Patients had a median roughly 7.9-year disease duration, and approximately 35% were active smokers.

Notes on the study in general: Active smokers at surgery had more clonal expansions than non-smokers.

Patients were adults with ileal or ileocolonic Crohn's disease needing resection. CDR1 SGDLS and CDR2 YYNGEE come from the germline V gene. The CDR3 consists of 15 residues. Trimming stripped 3 bases from V and 1 base from J, with 8 bases between. TCRB immunosequencing input was about 0.55 micrograms of biopsy DNA per sample. Assay: immunoSEQ multiplex PCR; the TCRdb copy retains only in-frame clones and omits some. The table lists approximately 30,000 clones, roughly 75% of them singletons. Comment on this clone: Its specificity is unknown.

Sequenced input: ileal tissue. The chain uses TRBV9 and TRBJ2-6; D unresolved. This TCR was recovered from an adult with Crohn's disease. CDR3 nucleotide sequence: TGTGCCAGCAGCGCCCCATTGTCTGGGGCCAACGTCCTGACTTTC. Its protein product is CASSAPLSGANVLTF.